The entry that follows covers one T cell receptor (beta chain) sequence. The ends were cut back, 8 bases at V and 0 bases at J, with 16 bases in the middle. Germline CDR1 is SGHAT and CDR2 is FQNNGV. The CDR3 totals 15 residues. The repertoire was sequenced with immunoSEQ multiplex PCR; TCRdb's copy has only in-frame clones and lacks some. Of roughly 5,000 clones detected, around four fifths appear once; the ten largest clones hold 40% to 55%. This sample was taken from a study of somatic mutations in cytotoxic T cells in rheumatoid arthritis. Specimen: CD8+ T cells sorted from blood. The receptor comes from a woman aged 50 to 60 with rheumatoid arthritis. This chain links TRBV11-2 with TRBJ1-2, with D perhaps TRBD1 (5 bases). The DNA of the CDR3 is TGTGCCAGCGCCTGGGGGGGGGAATCTAACTATGGCTACACCTTC. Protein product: CASAWGGESNYGYTF.